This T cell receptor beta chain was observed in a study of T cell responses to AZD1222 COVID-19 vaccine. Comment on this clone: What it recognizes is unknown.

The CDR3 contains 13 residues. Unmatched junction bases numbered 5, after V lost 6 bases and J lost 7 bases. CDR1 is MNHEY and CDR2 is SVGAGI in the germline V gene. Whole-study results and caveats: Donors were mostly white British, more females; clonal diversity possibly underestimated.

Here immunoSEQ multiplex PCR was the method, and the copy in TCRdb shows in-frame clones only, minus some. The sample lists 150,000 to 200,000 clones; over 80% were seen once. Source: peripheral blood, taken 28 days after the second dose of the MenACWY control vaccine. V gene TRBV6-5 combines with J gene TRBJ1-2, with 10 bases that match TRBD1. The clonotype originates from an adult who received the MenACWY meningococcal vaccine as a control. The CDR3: CASSDRGRGGYTF. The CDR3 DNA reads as TGTGCCAGCAGCGACAGGGGGCGGGGTGGCTACACCTTC.